The 25 T cell receptor beta chains in this list originate from one sample, sequenced in a study of blood T cell repertoires in COVID-19. Clones were sequenced by immunoSEQ multiplex PCR, and TCRdb holds only the in-frame ones, with some missing. This table has about 180,000 clones, about 89% appearing once. The specimen was peripheral blood. The source of these receptors is a man in his late teens or twenties who had recovered from COVID-19.

The rearrangement uses TRBV7-9 and TRBJ2-3; D remains ambiguous. The CDR3 has 11 amino acids. Trimming shortened V by 5 bases and J by 5 bases, and 5 bases separated the two germline ends. Germline CDR1 SEHNR, CDR2 FQNEAQ (reference sequence). The CDR3 DNA follows: TGTGCCAGCAGCCACGGAGATACGCAGTATTTT. This codes for CASSHGDTQYF.

The chain recombines TRBV7-9 with TRBJ2-7; no firm D call. Trimming shortened V by 5 bases and J by 1 base, and 3 bases separated the two germline ends. CDR1 is SEHNR, CDR2 FQNEAQ, per germline (reference sequence). This CDR3 is built from 11 residues. CDR3 protein: CASSVSYEQYF. In DNA, the CDR3 is TGTGCCAGCAGCGTATCCTACGAGCAGTACTTC.

The rearrangement links TRBV3-1 (or the pseudogene TRBV3-2) to TRBJ2-7; D ambiguous. This CDR3 has 12 amino acids. Germline CDR1 reads LGHDT; CDR2 reads YNNKEL (reference sequence). V lost 1 base and J lost 9, with 10 bases in between. The CDR3 sequence: CASSQVRSGQYF. The CDR3 DNA is TGTGCCAGCAGCCAAGTCAGGTCTGGGCAGTACTTC.

The chain recombines TRBV19 with TRBJ2-5, with 9 bases aligning to TRBD1. The CDR3 has 13 amino acids. Germline CDR1 LNHDA, CDR2 SQIVND (reference sequence). The ends lost 4 bases at V and 8 bases at J; junction bases unmatched: 5. The CDR3 sequence: CASSTRQGVTQYF. The CDR3 DNA is TGTGCCAGTAGTACCCGACAGGGGGTAACCCAGTACTTC.

V usage is TRBV5-1 and J usage is TRBJ1-2, with TRBD1 matching over 10 bases. The V gene end was trimmed by 4 bases and the J gene end by 10 bases; junction bases not matched to a gene: 13. CDR3 length: 15 residues. In germline, CDR1 is SGHRS, CDR2 YFSETQ. The CDR3 coding sequence is TGCGCCAGCAGCGGCGGACAGGGGGGCGCCGCAGTCTACACCTTC. Translated, it gives CASSGGQGGAAVYTF.

The chain combines TRBV5-4 with TRBJ1-3; D is ambiguous. The CDR3 contains 14 residues. The V end lost 4 bases, the J end lost 1 base, and 9 bases lay between the germline ends. Germline CDR1 and CDR2: SGHNT and YYREEE (reference sequence). The DNA for the CDR3 is TGTGCCAGCAGCCTGCGGAATTCTGGAAACACCATATATTTT. Amino acid sequence: CASSLRNSGNTIYF.

This clone was observed a few times. The rearrangement joins TRBV19 to TRBJ1-1; D may be TRBD1 (6 bases). V lost 7 bases and J 4 bases, leaving 10 bases between the germline ends. The CDR3 is made up of 12 amino acids. Germline V CDR1 and CDR2: LNHDA, SQIVND (reference sequence). DNA for the CDR3: TGTGCCAGTAAGGGCAGGGGCACTGAAGCTTTCTTT. This translates into CASKGRGTEAFF.

CDR3 sequence reads: CASSLYRTGSNTGELFF. CDR3 in DNA: TGTGCCAGCAGCCTCTATAGGACAGGATCGAACACCGGGGAGCTGTTTTTT. This chain links TRBV14 with TRBJ2-2, with TRBD1 identical over 7 bases. The J segment lost 0 bases and the V segment lost 4 bases, leaving 8 bases of the junction unmatched. The CDR3 sequence is 17 residues long. Germline CDR1 is SGHDN and CDR2 is FVKESK.

The chain uses TRBV27 and TRBJ1-4; possibly TRBD1 for D (5 bases). The germline gives CDR1 MNHEY, CDR2 SMNVEV (reference sequence). Trimming removed 5 bases at V and 8 bases at J, with 18 bases between. CDR3 size: 15 residues. The CDR3: CASSVYSAGREKLFF. CDR3 nucleotides: TGTGCCAGCAGTGTTTACAGTGCAGGGCGCGAAAAACTGTTTTTT.

The gene calls are TRBV19 and TRBJ1-2, with D perhaps matching TRBD1 (6 bases). Germline V gene lookup returns CDR1 LNHDA and CDR2 SQIVND (reference sequence). The CDR3 is made up of 17 amino acids. The V gene lost 3 bases and the J gene lost 0 bases, with 17 bases spanning the gap. Here the CDR3 reads CASSISGAPISNYGYTF. As DNA, the CDR3 is TGTGCCAGTAGTATTTCAGGGGCACCGATTTCTAACTATGGCTACACCTTC.

The gene calls are TRBV18 and TRBJ2-4; D is perhaps TRBD1 (6 bases). This CDR3 spans 20 amino acids. The germline gives CDR1 KGHSH, CDR2 LQKENI. Trimming left V 4 bases short and J 0 bases short, with 25 bases between. CDR3 sequence: CASSLRDILGGDLAKNIQYF. The CDR3 region has the DNA TGTGCCAGCTCACTCCGGGACATACTTGGTGGGGACCTAGCCAAAAACATTCAGTACTTC.

The genes are TRBV2 and TRBJ2-7; D might be TRBD1 (5 bases). The V end was cut by 8 bases, the J end by 4 bases, with 18 bases between. Germline V gene data show CDR1 as SNHLY and CDR2 as FYNNEI. The CDR3 has 14 amino acids. The CDR3 sequence: CASDEKGLKYEQYF. The CDR3 bases are TGTGCCAGCGACGAAAAGGGGTTAAAGTACGAGCAGTACTTC.

This clone was counted a single time. The rearrangement links TRBV2 to TRBJ2-7; the match to TRBD1 covers 7 bases. The germline CDR1 and CDR2 sequences are SNHLY and FYNNEI. There are 12 residues in the CDR3. With 4 bases clipped from V and 7 bases from J, the junction kept 4 bases outside the gene matches. This CDR3 reads CASSVDRAEQYF. The DNA for the CDR3 is TGTGCCAGCAGTGTAGACAGGGCGGAGCAGTACTTC.

The J gene is TRBJ2-7, the V gene TRBV6-1; D not certain. CDR1 is MNHNS and CDR2 is SASEGT in the germline V gene. CDR3 length: 15 amino acids. Trimming stripped 2 bases from V and 2 bases from J, with 13 bases between. In nucleotides, the CDR3 is TGTGCCAGCAGTGAATACCATACCGGTCCCTACGAGCAGTACTTC. This sequence encodes CASSEYHTGPYEQYF.

The rearrangement joins TRBV10-3 to TRBJ2-2; TRBD1 agrees at 8 bases. V lost 3 bases, J lost 6 bases, and 6 bases stayed unmatched. This CDR3 region has 15 residues. Looked up from germline, CDR1 is ENHRY and CDR2 is SYGVKD. CDR3 coding DNA: TGTGCCATCAGTGAAGGGACAGGAATAGCCGGGGAGCTGTTTTTT. This translates into CAISEGTGIAGELFF.

The chain is built from TRBV28 and TRBJ1-6; 7 positions match TRBD1. CDR3 length equals 15 residues. Germline CDR1 and CDR2: MDHEN and SYDVKM. The J segment lost 6 bases and the V segment lost 5 bases, leaving 7 bases of the junction unmatched. The chain's CDR3 is CASSPGTVPNSPLHF. The CDR3 coding sequence is TGTGCCAGCAGTCCCGGGACAGTACCTAATTCACCCCTCCACTTT.

This chain joins TRBV7-2 and TRBJ2-2; 7 bases map to TRBD2. The CDR3 covers 16 residues. Germline V CDR1 and CDR2: SGHTA, FQGNSA. The J segment lost 3 bases and the V segment lost 1 base, leaving 5 bases of the junction unmatched. The CDR3 region has the DNA TGTGCCAGCAGCTTAGTGGGCGGGAGCGACACCGGGGAGCTGTTTTTT. It specifies CASSLVGGSDTGELFF.

This clone was found once. This rearrangement joins TRBV5-8 to TRBJ2-6, with D perhaps TRBD2 (5 bases). The V gene lost 0 bases and the J gene lost 0 bases, with 13 bases spanning the gap. Germline V gene lookup returns CDR1 SGHTS and CDR2 YDEGEE. The CDR3 length is 18 residues. Here the CDR3 DNA reads TGTGCCAGCAGCTTGGCCGGACTCTCATACTCTGGGGCCAACGTCCTGACTTTC. It yields the protein CASSLAGLSYSGANVLTF.

This chain joins TRBV12-3 or TRBV12-4 and TRBJ1-4; possible D gene TRBD1, 5 bases. The CDR3 covers 11 residues. V was shortened by 8 bases and J by 7 bases, with 8 bases between the two germline ends. The chain's CDR3 is CASGAREKLFF. DNA of the CDR3: TGTGCCAGCGGGGCTCGTGAAAAACTGTTTTTT.

The V gene is TRBV14, the J gene TRBJ2-1; TRBD2 is a possible D gene (7 bases). Trimming took off 6 bases at V and 5 bases at J, with 20 bases between the two ends. The germline gives CDR1 SGHDN, CDR2 FVKESK. The CDR3 is 16 residues long. The CDR3 sequence is CASSLRGGLRNNEQFF. CDR3 in DNA: TGTGCCAGCAGTCTGAGGGGGGGGCTACGAAACAATGAGCAGTTCTTC.

This chain joins TRBV10-3 and TRBJ1-5; 8 bases line up with TRBD1. The J segment lost 6 bases and the V segment lost 10 bases, leaving 11 bases of the junction unmatched. The CDR3 runs to 14 residues. The germline CDR1 and CDR2 sequences are ENHRY and SYGVKD. CDR3 DNA: TGTGCCACAAATTCTCCAGGGGGCATTCAGCCCCAGCATTTT. As protein: CATNSPGGIQPQHF.

This chain uses TRBV7-8 with TRBJ1-1; 8 nucleotides agree with TRBD1. CDR1 SGHVS and CDR2 FQNEAQ come from the germline V gene. The CDR3 is made up of 16 amino acids. V shed 5 bases and J 1 base; nucleotides not matched to a gene: 9. The CDR3 DNA reads TGTGCCAGCAGCATACAGGGGGATGGTACGAACACTGAAGCTTTCTTT. It translates to CASSIQGDGTNTEAFF. The whole variable domain, filled in from reference TRBV7-8 and TRBJ1-1, reads GAGVSQSPRYKVAKRGQDVALRCDPISGHVSLFWYQQALGQGPEFLTYFQNEAQLDKSGLPSDRFFAERPEGSVSTLKIQRTQQEDSAVYLCASSIQGDGTNTEAFFGQGTRLTVV.

The chain links TRBV10-3 to TRBJ1-6; the match to TRBD1 covers 10 bases. The length of the CDR3 is 14 residues. The junction had 1 base not matched to a gene; V was cut back by 6 bases and J by 5 bases. CDR1 ENHRY and CDR2 SYGVKD come from the germline V gene. This chain's CDR3 is CAIRGTGDNSPLHF. CDR3 coding DNA: TGTGCCATCAGGGGGACAGGGGATAATTCACCCCTCCACTTT.

V gene TRBV15 combines with J gene TRBJ2-4; 9 bases map to TRBD1. Germline values: CDR1 LNHNV, CDR2 YYDKDF (reference sequence). This CDR3 is 14 amino acids long. The V segment lost 6 bases and the J segment 9 bases; nucleotides outside the gene matches: 9. The CDR3 nucleotides read TGTGCCACCAGAGGGACAGGGCTCGATAGCATTCAGTACTTC. Its translation is CATRGTGLDSIQYF.

The V gene is TRBV7-9, the J gene TRBJ2-3, with 7 bases fitting TRBD1. Germline-derived CDR1 and CDR2 are SEHNR and FQNEAQ (reference sequence). V lost 6 bases and J lost 4; bases outside the gene matches: 10. The CDR3 is made up of 15 amino acids. CDR3: CASSNDRAPPDTQYF. CDR3 sequence (DNA): TGTGCCAGCAGTAACGACAGGGCTCCCCCAGATACGCAGTATTTT.